Shown below are 9 T cell receptor beta chains from a single sample sequenced in a study of blood T cell repertoires in COVID-19. The data were produced by immunoSEQ multiplex PCR, yet TCRdb's version contains in-frame clones alone and is incomplete. Among hundreds of thousands of clones listed, 89% were seen once. Sequences were obtained from peripheral blood. The receptors here all came from a woman aged 60-75 years with acute or convalescent COVID-19.

In its sample, this clone was seen a few times. The V call is TRBV4-1, the J call TRBJ1-4; D not resolved. The germline gives CDR1 MGHRA, CDR2 YSYEKL. Trimming shortened V by 5 bases and J by 6 bases, and 16 bases separated the two germline ends. This CDR3 is built from 15 residues. In DNA form, the CDR3 reads TGCGCCAGCAGCTACGAGCCAAGAGGTGATGAAAAACTGTTTTTT. Translating gives CASSYEPRGDEKLFF.

The V and J genes are TRBV9 and TRBJ2-1; D may be TRBD1 (5 bases). The CDR3 consists of 12 residues. Germline V gene sequence: CDR1 SGDLS, CDR2 YYNGEE. Trimming left V 0 bases short and J 10 bases short, with 8 bases between. CDR3 bases: TGTGCCAGCAGCGTAGCTCAGGGAGAGCAGTTCTTC. Protein sequence: CASSVAQGEQFF. Variable domain in full (rest from reference TRBV9 and TRBJ2-1): DSGVTQTPKHLITATGQRVTLRCSPRSGDLSVYWYQQSLDQGLQFLIQYYNGEERAKGNILERFSAQQFPDLHSELNLSSLELGDSALYFCASSVAQGEQFFGPGTRLTVL.

The rearrangement uses TRBV5-5 and TRBJ1-4, with 7 bases that match TRBD1. This CDR3 is built from 14 residues. Germline V gene data show CDR1 as SGHKS and CDR2 as YYEKEE (reference sequence). Trimming cost V 6 bases and J 3 bases; bases outside gene matches: 5. CDR3 bases: TGTGCCAGCACCAGGGACAGTTCTAATGAAAAACTGTTTTTT. Translation gives CASTRDSSNEKLFF.

The chain couples TRBV12-3 or TRBV12-4 to TRBJ1-1, with D unclear. The CDR3 has 13 residues. Trimming cost V 6 bases and J 4 bases, with 12 bases left between them. The CDR3 spells CASREREGTEAFF. The CDR3 DNA reads as TGTGCCAGCAGAGAAAGGGAGGGCACTGAAGCTTTCTTT.

The chain links TRBV4-2 to TRBJ1-5; D gene ambiguous. The germline CDR1 and CDR2 sequences are LGHNA and YNFKEQ. The length of the CDR3 is 15 residues. The V and J ends lost 5 bases and 0 bases respectively, with 11 bases between them. The CDR3 spells CASSEAGSSNQPQHF. DNA for the CDR3: TGTGCCAGCAGCGAGGCGGGCAGTAGCAATCAGCCCCAGCATTTT.

The rearrangement links TRBV2 to TRBJ2-1, with a tentative D call TRBD1 (5 bases). Looked up from germline, CDR1 is SNHLY and CDR2 is FYNNEI. This CDR3 region has 15 residues. V was cut by 1 base and J by 0 bases, with 7 bases left in between. CDR3 nucleotide sequence: TGTGCCAGCAGTGAAGATCAGGGCTCCTACAATGAGCAGTTCTTC. Translation gives CASSEDQGSYNEQFF.

The rearrangement links TRBV7-7 to TRBJ2-5; 8 nucleotides match TRBD2. V was clipped by 5 bases and J by 5 bases; unmatched bases: 7. The CDR3 is 14 amino acids. In germline, CDR1 is SSHAT, CDR2 FNYEAQ (reference sequence). The CDR3: CASSPGLASETQYF. CDR3 DNA sequence: TGTGCCAGCAGCCCCGGACTAGCCAGCGAGACCCAGTACTTC.

The chain links TRBV19 to TRBJ2-4; TRBD1 aligns across 7 bases. Trimming removed 5 bases from V and 8 bases from J; junction bases left unmatched: 3. CDR1 is LNHDA and CDR2 is SQIVND in the germline V gene (reference sequence). This CDR3 region has 12 residues. The CDR3 DNA follows: TGTGCCAGTAGTGTAACAGGGGACATTCAGTACTTC. It yields the protein CASSVTGDIQYF.

The rearrangement joins TRBV4-3 to TRBJ1-2; possibly TRBD1 for D (6 bases). CDR3 length: 17 residues. The germline V gene encodes CDR1 LGHNA and CDR2 YSLEER. Trimming left V 3 bases short and J 0 bases short, with 17 bases between. CDR3 nucleotides: TGCGCCAGCAGCCATTACCTGGCGGGGGACACTAACTATGGCTACACCTTC. Protein sequence: CASSHYLAGDTNYGYTF.